This TCR beta chain was retrieved from a study of blood T cell repertoires in COVID-19. Authors' analysis steps: Reference gene primer amplification gave nucleated cell count estimates. TCRdb's table, derived via immunoSEQ multiplex PCR, lists solely in-frame clones and lacks some. From that table come the V and J calls and clone size; the DNA was used to work out D and trimming. The sample yields 130,000 or so clones, about four fifths seen once. V lost 1 base and J lost 5, with 15 bases in between. The CDR3 covers 17 residues. Germline V gene data show CDR1 as LNHNV and CDR2 as YYDKDF (reference sequence).

This TCR derives from a woman aged 55-69 years with acute or convalescent COVID-19. The chain links TRBV15 to TRBJ1-6; D is possibly TRBD1 (6 bases). Input material: peripheral blood. The CDR3 coding sequence is TGTGCCACCAGCAGAGTAAGCGGGGGCTTCGATAATTCACCCCTCCACTTT. Protein sequence: CATSRVSGGFDNSPLHF.